This T cell receptor beta chain was found in a study of post-analysis software for immune sequencing data. Germline CDR1 is SEHNR and CDR2 is FQNEAQ (reference sequence). The CDR3 contains 15 residues. V was trimmed by 5 bases and J by 0 bases, leaving 14 bases between them. Prepared TCR beta cDNA libraries contained unique molecular identifiers. Once roughly 0.85 to 11 million T cells were used, hundreds of thousands of cDNA molecules resulted. MiXCR was run by TCRdb on the PCR reads, yielding one entry per CDR3 protein. The data hold about 680,000 distinct CDR3 sequences, with approximately 60% observed a single time. For this clonotype: What it binds is unknown.

General observations from the study: Those with multiple sclerosis, the patient group, showed significantly lower normalized Chao1 diversity than controls. Compared with controls, patients had more of roughly 5 TRBV segments, including TRBV5-6, TRBV5-1 and TRBV20-1. Same-batch samples co-clustered strongly by F measure.

The sequencing input was blood. The chain joins TRBV7-9 to TRBJ2-7, with D unclear. The clonotype originates from a girl aged 2-10 years with multiple sclerosis. CDR3 amino acids: CASSPGYGSSYEQYF. CDR3 sequence (DNA): TGTGCCAGCAGCCCCGGATATGGTAGCTCCTACGAGCAGTACTTC.